The T cell receptor beta chain described here comes from a study of T cell responses to AZD1222 COVID-19 vaccine. Germline lookup yields CDR1 LGHNT and CDR2 FRNRAP. V was pared by 5 bases and J by 5 bases, with 18 bases between. CDR3 length: 15 amino acids. Repertoires were generated with immunoSEQ multiplex PCR, while TCRdb's copy carries only in-frame clones and drops some. The sample contains about 95,000 clones, 85% to 90% of which appear only once. This chain links TRBV12-5 with TRBJ1-2, with D maybe TRBD1 (6 bases). This sample comprised peripheral blood, obtained on day 0 of AZD1222 vaccination. The receptor was derived from an adult in good health. The CDR3 here is CASGLYPGTPYGYTF. The CDR3 DNA follows: TGTGCTAGTGGTCTTTATCCCGGGACACCGTATGGCTACACCTTC.